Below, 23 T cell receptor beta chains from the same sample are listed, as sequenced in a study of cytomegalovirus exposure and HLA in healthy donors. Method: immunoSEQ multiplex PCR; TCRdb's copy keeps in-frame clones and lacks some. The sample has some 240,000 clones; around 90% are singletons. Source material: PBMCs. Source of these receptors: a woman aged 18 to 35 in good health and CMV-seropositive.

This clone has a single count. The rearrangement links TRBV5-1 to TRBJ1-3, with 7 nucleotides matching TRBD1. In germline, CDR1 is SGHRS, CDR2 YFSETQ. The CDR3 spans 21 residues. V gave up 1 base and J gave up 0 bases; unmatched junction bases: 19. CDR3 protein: CASSLFPSPGQDGDSGNTIYF. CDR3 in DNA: TGCGCCAGCAGCTTGTTCCCCTCTCCAGGACAGGATGGGGACTCTGGAAACACCATATATTTT.

Here the CDR3 reads CASVLRTLMNTEAFF. The CDR3 DNA is TGTGCCAGCGTACTACGGACACTGATGAACACTGAAGCTTTCTTT. The V call is TRBV11-2, the J call TRBJ1-1, with D maybe TRBD1 (5 bases). The V gene's germline CDR1 is SGHAT and CDR2 FQNNGV. The CDR3 has 15 residues. V dropped 8 bases and J dropped 0 bases, with 16 bases sitting between them.

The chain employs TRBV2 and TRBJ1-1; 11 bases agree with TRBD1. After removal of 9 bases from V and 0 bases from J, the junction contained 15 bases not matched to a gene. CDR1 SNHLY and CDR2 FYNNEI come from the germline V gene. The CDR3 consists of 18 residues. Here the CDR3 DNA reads TGTGCCAGTAAAAGGTGGTCTGGGACAGGGGGTATGAACACTGAAGCTTTCTTT. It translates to CASKRWSGTGGMNTEAFF.

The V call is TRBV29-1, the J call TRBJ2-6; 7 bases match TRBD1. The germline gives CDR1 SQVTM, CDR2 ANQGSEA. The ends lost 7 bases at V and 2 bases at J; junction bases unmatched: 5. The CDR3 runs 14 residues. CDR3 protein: CSALGGTGANVLTF. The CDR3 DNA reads TGCAGCGCCCTAGGGGGCACTGGGGCCAACGTCCTGACTTTC.

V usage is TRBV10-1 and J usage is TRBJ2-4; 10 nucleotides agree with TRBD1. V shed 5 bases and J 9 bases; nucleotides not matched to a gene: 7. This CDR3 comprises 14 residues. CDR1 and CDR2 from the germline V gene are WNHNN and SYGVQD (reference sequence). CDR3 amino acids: CASSPGDRGGIQYF. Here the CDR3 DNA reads TGCGCCAGCAGTCCTGGGGACAGGGGAGGCATTCAGTACTTC.

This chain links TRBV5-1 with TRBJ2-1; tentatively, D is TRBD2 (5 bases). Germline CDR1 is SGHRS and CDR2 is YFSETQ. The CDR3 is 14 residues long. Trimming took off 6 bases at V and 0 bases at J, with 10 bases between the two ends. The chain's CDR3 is CASIEGSSYNEQFF. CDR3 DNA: TGCGCCAGCATTGAAGGGAGCTCCTACAATGAGCAGTTCTTC.

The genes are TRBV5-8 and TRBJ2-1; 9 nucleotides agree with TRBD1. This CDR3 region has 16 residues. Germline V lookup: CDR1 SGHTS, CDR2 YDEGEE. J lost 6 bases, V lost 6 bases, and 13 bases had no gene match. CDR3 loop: CASNRVGDRVSNEQFF. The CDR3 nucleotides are TGTGCCAGCAACCGAGTGGGGGACAGGGTTTCCAATGAGCAGTTCTTC.

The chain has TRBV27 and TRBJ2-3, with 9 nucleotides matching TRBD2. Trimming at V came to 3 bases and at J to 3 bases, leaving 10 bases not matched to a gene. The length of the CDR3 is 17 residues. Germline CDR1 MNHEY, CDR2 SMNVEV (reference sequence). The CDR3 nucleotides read TGTGCCAGCAGTTTGAATTTAGCGGCGGGGGGGACAGATACGCAGTATTTT. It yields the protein CASSLNLAAGGTDTQYF.

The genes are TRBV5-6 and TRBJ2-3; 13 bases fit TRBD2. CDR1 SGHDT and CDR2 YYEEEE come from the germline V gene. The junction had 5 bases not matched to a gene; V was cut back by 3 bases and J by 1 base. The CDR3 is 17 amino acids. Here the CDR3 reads CASSWGLAGFRTDTQYF. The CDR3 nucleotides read TGTGCCAGCAGCTGGGGACTAGCGGGATTCCGCACAGATACGCAGTATTTT.

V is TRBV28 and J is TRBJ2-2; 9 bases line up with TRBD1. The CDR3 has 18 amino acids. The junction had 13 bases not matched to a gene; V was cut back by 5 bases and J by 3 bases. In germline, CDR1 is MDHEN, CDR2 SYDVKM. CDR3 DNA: TGTGCCAGCAGTCTACCGCGGGACAGGGCGGTAGACACCGGGGAGCTGTTTTTT. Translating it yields CASSLPRDRAVDTGELFF.

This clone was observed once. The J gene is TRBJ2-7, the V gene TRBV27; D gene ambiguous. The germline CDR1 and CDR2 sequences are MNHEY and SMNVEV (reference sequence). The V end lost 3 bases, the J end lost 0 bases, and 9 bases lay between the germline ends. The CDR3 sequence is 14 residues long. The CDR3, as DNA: TGTGCCAGCAGTTTGAACGGTTTCTCCTACGAGCAGTACTTC. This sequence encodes CASSLNGFSYEQYF.

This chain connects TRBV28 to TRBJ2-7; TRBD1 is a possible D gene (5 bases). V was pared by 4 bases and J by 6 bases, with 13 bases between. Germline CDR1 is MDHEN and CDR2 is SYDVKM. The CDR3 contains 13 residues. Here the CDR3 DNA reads TGTGCCAGCAGTTGGCAGGGATCGGGCGAGCAGTACTTC. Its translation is CASSWQGSGEQYF.

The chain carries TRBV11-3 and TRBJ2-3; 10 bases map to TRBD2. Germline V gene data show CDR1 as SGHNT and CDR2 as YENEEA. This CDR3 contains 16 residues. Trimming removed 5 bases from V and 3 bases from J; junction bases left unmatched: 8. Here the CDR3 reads CASSRSSGSGTDTQYF. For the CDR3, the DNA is TGTGCCAGCAGCAGATCTAGCGGGAGCGGAACAGATACGCAGTATTTT.

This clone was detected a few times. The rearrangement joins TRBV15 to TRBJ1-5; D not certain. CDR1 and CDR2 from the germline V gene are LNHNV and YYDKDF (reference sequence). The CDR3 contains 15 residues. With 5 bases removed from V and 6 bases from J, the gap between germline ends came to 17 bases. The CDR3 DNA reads TGTGCCACCAGCCTCGAGAGAGGATCTGGTCAGCCCCAGCATTTT. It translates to CATSLERGSGQPQHF.

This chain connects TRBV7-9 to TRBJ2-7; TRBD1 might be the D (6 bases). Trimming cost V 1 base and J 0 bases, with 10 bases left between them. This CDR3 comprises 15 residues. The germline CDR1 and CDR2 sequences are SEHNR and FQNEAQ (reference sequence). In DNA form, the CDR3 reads TGTGCCAGCAGCTTAGTAGGGGGTTCCTCCTACGAGCAGTACTTC. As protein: CASSLVGGSSYEQYF.

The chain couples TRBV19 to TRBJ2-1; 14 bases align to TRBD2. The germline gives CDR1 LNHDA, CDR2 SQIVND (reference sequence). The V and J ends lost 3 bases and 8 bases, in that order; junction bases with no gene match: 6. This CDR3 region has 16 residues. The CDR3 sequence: CASSILGLAGVYEQFF. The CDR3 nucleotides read TGTGCCAGTAGTATTTTGGGACTAGCGGGAGTATATGAGCAGTTCTTC.

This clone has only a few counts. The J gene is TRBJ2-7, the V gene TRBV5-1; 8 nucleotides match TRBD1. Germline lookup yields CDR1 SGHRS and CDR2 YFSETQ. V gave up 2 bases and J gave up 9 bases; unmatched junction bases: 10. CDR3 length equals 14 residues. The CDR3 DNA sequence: TGCGCCAGCAGCTTTTGGGGGGAGACAGGGGTGCAGTACTTC. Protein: CASSFWGETGVQYF. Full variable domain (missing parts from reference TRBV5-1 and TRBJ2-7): KAGVTQTPRYLIKTRGQQVTLSCSPISGHRSVSWYQQTPGQGLQFLFEYFSETQRNKGNFPGRFSGRQFSNSRSEMNVSTLELGDSALYLCASSFWGETGVQYFGPGTRLTVT.

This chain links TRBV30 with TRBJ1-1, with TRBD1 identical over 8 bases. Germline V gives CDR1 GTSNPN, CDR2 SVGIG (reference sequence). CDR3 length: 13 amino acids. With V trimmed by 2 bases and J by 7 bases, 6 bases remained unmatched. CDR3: CAWSTTTGGEAFF. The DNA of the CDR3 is TGTGCCTGGAGTACAACTACAGGGGGTGAAGCTTTCTTT. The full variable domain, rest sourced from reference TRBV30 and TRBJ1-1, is SQTIHQWPATLVQPVGSPLSLECTVEGTSNPNLYWYRQAAGRGLQLLFYSVGIGQISSEVPQNLSASRPQDRQFILSSKKLLLSDSGFYLCAWSTTTGGEAFFGQGTRLTVV.

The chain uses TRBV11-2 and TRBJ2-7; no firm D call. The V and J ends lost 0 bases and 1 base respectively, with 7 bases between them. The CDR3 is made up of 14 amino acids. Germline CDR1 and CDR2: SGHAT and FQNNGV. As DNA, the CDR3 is TGTGCCAGCAGCTTAGATCTCCTGTCCTACGAGCAGTACTTC. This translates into CASSLDLLSYEQYF.

In nucleotides, the CDR3 is TGTGCCAGCAGTTTTAGGGCAGGGGGCGAGATCTCCTACGAGCAGTACTTC. The encoded protein is CASSFRAGGEISYEQYF. This chain links TRBV28 with TRBJ2-7; 8 nucleotides match TRBD1. Looked up from germline, CDR1 is MDHEN and CDR2 is SYDVKM. The CDR3 has 17 amino acids. Trimming cost V 3 bases and J 0 bases; bases outside gene matches: 10.

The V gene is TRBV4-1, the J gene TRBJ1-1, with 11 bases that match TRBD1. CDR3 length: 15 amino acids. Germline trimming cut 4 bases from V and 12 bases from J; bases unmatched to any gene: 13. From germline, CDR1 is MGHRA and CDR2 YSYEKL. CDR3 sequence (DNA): TGCGCCAGCAGCCGACTTCCCGGGACAGGGGGTGAGTCTTTCTTT. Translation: CASSRLPGTGGESFF.

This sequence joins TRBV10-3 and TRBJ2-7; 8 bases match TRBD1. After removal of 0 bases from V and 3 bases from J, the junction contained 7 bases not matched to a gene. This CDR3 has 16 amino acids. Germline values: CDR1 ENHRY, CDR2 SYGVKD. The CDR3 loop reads CAISESSGGARYEQYF. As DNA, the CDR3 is TGTGCCATCAGTGAGTCCTCAGGGGGCGCGCGCTACGAGCAGTACTTC.

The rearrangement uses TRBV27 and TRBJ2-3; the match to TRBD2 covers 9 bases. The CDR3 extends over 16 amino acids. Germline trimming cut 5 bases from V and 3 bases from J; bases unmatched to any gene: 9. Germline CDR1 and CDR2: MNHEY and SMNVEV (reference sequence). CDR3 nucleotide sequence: TGTGCCAGCAGTCCCATAGCGGGAGTAAAGACAGATACGCAGTATTTT. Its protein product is CASSPIAGVKTDTQYF.